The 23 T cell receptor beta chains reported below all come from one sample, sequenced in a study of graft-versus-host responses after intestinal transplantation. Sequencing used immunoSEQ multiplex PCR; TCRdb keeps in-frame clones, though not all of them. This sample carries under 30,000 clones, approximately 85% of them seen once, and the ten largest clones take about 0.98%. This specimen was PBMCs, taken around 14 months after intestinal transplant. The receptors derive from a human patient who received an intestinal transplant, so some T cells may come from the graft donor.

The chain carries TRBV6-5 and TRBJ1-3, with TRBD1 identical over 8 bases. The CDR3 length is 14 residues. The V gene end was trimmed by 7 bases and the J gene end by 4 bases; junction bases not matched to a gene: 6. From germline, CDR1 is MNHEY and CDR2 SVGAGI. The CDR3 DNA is TGTGCCAGCACGAGACAGGGGCCGGGAAACACCATATATTTT. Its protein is CASTRQGPGNTIYF.

The CDR3 sequence is CASSLGGTGRAYEQYF. CDR3 coding DNA: TGCGCCAGCAGCTTGGGAGGGACAGGGCGGGCCTACGAGCAGTACTTC. The chain employs TRBV5-1 and TRBJ2-5, with TRBD1 identical over 9 bases. The DNA end is more similar to TRBJ2-7, so the J call may be wrong. The CDR3 contains 16 residues. Germline assignment: CDR1 SGHRS and CDR2 YFSETQ.

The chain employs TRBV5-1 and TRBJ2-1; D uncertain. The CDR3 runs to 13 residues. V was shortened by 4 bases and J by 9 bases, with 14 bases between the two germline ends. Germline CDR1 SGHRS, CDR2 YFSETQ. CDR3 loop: CASSHSVETEQFF. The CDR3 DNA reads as TGCGCCAGCAGCCATTCCGTGGAGACTGAGCAGTTCTTC.

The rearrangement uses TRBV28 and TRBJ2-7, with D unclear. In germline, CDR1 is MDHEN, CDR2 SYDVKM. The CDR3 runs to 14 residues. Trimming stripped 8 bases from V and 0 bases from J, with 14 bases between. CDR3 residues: CASSTGSTSYEQYF. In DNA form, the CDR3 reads TGTGCCAGCTCGACCGGGTCCACCTCCTACGAGCAGTACTTC.

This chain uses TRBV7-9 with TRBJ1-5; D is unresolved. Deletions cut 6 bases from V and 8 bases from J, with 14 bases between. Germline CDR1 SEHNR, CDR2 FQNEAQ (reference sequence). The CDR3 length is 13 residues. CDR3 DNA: TGTGCCAGCAGTGAGGATACCTTGGAGCCCCAGCATTTT. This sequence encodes CASSEDTLEPQHF. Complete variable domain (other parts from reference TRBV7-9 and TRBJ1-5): DTGVSQNPRHKITKRGQNVTFRCDPISEHNRLYWYRQTLGQGPEFLTYFQNEAQLEKSRLLSDRFSAERPKGSFSTLEIQRTEQGDSAMYLCASSEDTLEPQHFGDGTRLSIL.

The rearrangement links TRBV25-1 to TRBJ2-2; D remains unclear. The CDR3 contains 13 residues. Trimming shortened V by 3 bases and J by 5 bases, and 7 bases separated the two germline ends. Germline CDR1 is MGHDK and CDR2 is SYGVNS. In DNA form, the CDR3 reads TGTGCCAGCAGTGACTTGGAAACCGGGGAGCTGTTTTTT. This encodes CASSDLETGELFF. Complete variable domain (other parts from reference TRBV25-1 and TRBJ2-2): EADIYQTPRYLVIGTGKKITLECSQTMGHDKMYWYQQDPGMELHLIHYSYGVNSTEKGDLSSESTVSRIRTEHFPLTLESARPSHTSQYLCASSDLETGELFFGEGSRLTVL.

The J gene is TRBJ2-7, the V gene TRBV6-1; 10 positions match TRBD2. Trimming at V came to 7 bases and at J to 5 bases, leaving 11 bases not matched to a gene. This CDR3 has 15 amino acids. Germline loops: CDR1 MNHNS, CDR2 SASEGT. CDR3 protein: CASTQGASGSDEQYF. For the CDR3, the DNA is TGTGCCAGCACCCAAGGGGCTAGCGGGAGTGACGAGCAGTACTTC.

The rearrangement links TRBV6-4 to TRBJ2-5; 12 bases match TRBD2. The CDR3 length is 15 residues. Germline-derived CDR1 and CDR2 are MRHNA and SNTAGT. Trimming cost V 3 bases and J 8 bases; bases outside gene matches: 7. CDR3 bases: TGTGCCAGCAGTGAGGTCCTAGCGGGAGGGCCCACCCAGTACTTC. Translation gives CASSEVLAGGPTQYF.

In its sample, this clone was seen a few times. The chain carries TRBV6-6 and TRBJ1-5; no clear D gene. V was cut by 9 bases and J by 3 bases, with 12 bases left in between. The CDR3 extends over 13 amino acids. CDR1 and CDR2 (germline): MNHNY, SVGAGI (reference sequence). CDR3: CARCRDTNQPQHF. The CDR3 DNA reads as TGTGCCAGATGCCGTGATACCAATCAGCCCCAGCATTTT.

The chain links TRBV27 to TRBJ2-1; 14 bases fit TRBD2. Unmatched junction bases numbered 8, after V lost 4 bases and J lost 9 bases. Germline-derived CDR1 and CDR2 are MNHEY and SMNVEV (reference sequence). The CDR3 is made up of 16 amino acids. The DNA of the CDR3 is TGTGCCAGCAGTTCCCAATTGGGACTAGCGGGAGTTGAGCAGTTCTTC. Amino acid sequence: CASSSQLGLAGVEQFF.

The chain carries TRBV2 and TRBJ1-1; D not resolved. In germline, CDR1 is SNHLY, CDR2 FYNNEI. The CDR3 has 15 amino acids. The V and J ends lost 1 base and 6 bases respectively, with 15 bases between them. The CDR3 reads CASSEGARAVSEAFF. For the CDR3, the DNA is TGTGCCAGCAGTGAAGGTGCACGGGCGGTTTCTGAAGCTTTCTTT.

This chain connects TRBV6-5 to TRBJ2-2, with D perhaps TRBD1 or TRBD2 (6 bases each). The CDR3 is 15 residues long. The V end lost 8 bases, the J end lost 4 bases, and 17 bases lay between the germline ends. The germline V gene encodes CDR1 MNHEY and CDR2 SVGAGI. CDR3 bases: TGTGCCAGCTCCAAAGGGGGGAAGAGCACCGGGGAGCTGTTTTTT. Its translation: CASSKGGKSTGELFF.

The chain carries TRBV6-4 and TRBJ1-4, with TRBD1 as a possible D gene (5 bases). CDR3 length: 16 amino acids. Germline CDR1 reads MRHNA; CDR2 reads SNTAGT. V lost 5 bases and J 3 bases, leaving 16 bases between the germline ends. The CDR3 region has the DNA TGTGCCAGCAGTCTTCCTCGACAGCCTTCTAATGAAAAACTGTTTTTT. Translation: CASSLPRQPSNEKLFF.

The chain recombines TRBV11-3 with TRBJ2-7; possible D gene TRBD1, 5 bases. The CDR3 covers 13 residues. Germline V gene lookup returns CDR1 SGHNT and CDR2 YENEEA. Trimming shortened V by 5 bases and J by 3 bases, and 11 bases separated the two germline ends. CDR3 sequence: CASSQGTGYEQYF. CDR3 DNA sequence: TGTGCCAGCAGCCAGGGCACAGGCTACGAGCAGTACTTC.

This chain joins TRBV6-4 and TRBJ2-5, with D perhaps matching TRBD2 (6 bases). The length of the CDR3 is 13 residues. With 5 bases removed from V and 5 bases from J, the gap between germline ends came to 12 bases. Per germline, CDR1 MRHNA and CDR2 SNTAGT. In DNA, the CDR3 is TGTGCCAGCAGTAGGGACTTCGGGGAGACCCAGTACTTC. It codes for CASSRDFGETQYF.

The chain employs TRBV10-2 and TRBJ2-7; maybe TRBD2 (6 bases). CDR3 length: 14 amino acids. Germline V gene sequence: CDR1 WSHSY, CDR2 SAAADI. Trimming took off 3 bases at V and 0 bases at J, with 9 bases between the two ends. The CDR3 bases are TGCGCCAGCAGTGATGGCGGGAACTCCTACGAGCAGTACTTC. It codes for CASSDGGNSYEQYF.

As DNA, the CDR3 is TGTGCCAGCAGCTTAAGAGGGGGATCCCTTTCACCCCTCCACTTT. Encoded protein: CASSLRGGSLSPLHF. This chain joins TRBV7-3 and TRBJ1-6; D is perhaps TRBD1 (6 bases). From germline, CDR1 is SGHTA and CDR2 FQGTGA. The V gene lost 1 base and the J gene lost 9 bases, with 13 bases spanning the gap. CDR3 length equals 15 residues.

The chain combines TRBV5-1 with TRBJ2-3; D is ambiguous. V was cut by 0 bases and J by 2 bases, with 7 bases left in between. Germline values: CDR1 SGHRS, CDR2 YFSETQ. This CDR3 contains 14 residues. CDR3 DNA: TGCGCCAGCAGCTTGGGGGCCAACACAGATACGCAGTATTTT. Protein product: CASSLGANTDTQYF.

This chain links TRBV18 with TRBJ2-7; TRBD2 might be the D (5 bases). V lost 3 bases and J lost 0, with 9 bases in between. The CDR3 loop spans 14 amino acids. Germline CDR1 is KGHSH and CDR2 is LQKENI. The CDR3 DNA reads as TGTGCCAGCTCACCTAGCGCCAACTCCTACGAGCAGTACTTC. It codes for CASSPSANSYEQYF.

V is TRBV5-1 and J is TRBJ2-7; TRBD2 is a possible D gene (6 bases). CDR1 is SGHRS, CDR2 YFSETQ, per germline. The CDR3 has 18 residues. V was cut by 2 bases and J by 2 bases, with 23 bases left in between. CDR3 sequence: CASSFDRDLGFRPYEQYF. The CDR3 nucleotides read TGCGCCAGCAGCTTCGACCGGGACTTGGGGTTCCGTCCCTACGAGCAGTACTTC.

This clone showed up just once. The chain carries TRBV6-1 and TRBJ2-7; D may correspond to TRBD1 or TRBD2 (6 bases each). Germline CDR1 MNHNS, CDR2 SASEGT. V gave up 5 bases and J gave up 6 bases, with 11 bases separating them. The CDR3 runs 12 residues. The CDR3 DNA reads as TGTGCCAGCAGTTCGGGGGCAGGCGAGCAGTACTTC. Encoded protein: CASSSGAGEQYF.

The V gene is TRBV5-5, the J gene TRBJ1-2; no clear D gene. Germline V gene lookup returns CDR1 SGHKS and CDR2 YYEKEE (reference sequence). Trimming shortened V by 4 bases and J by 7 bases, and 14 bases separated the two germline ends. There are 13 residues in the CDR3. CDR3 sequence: CASSPGTRIGYTF. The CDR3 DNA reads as TGTGCCAGCAGCCCGGGAACCCGTATTGGCTACACCTTC.

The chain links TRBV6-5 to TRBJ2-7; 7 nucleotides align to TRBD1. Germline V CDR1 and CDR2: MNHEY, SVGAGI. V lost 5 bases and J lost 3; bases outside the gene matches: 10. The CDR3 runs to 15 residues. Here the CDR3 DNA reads TGTGCCAGCAGTCCCCTAGGGGGCAAGGGCTACGAGCAGTACTTC. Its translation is CASSPLGGKGYEQYF.